Following are 14 T cell receptor beta chains from one sample sequenced in a study of T cell repertoires in cytomegalovirus infection. Their specific antigens are unknown. TCRdb recomputed calls from the reads with MiXCR, one row per CDR3 protein. The sample shows 650,000 to 900,000 distinct CDR3 sequences, roughly 28% of them seen only once. The specimen was cultured CD8+ T cells from PBMCs, collected from culture after CMV antigen stimulation. The source is a human donor in good health (CMV status not recorded). Some clones in this sample may be carry-over from other donors' samples.

This clonotype was recorded a few times. The chain carries TRBV6-5 and TRBJ2-2; 7 nucleotides align to TRBD1. J was trimmed by 1 base and V by 7 bases; bases with no gene match: 6. This CDR3 has 15 residues. The germline V gene encodes CDR1 MNHEY and CDR2 SVGAGI. The chain's CDR3 is CASTWTGLNTGELFF. CDR3 sequence (DNA): TGTGCCAGCACCTGGACAGGCTTGAACACCGGGGAGCTGTTTTTT.

The chain uses TRBV2 and TRBJ1-2, with D unclear. V was clipped by 3 bases and J by 8 bases, with 13 bases between them. Germline values: CDR1 SNHLY, CDR2 FYNNEI. This CDR3 is 13 amino acids long. This CDR3 reads CASSDPGLGGYTF. CDR3 nucleotides: TGTGCCAGCAGTGACCCGGGTTTGGGGGGCTACACCTTC.

The rearrangement joins TRBV7-9 to TRBJ2-2; TRBD2 matches at 8 bases. There are 15 residues in the CDR3. Unmatched junction bases numbered 5, after V lost 4 bases and J lost 4 bases. Germline CDR1 and CDR2: SEHNR and FQNEAQ (reference sequence). The CDR3 sequence: CASSSTSVGTGELFF. Here the CDR3 DNA reads TGTGCCAGCAGCTCGACTAGCGTGGGCACCGGGGAGCTGTTTTTT.

This clonotype was counted only a few times. The J gene is TRBJ1-1, the V gene TRBV6-5; D gene uncertain. CDR3 size: 14 residues. CDR1 is MNHEY, CDR2 SVGAGI, per germline. Between the trimmed V and J ends, which lost 2 bases and 1 base, there was a span of 8 bases. The DNA of the CDR3 is TGTGCCAGCAGTTACGACGGTGCGAACACTGAAGCTTTCTTT. It codes for CASSYDGANTEAFF.

This clonotype came up a few times. The CDR3 protein is CASSILAGVELFF. The CDR3 DNA sequence: TGTGCCAGCAGCATACTAGCGGGGGTGGAGCTGTTTTTT. The rearrangement uses TRBV7-2 and TRBJ2-2; 11 bases fit TRBD2. The J segment lost 10 bases and the V segment lost 5 bases, leaving 3 bases of the junction unmatched. Germline values: CDR1 SGHTA, CDR2 FQGNSA. The CDR3 covers 13 residues.

This clonotype has at least ten counts. The chain carries TRBV7-9 and TRBJ2-2; no clear D gene. V shed 5 bases and J shed 5 bases, with 12 bases lying between them. The germline CDR1 and CDR2 sequences are SEHNR and FQNEAQ (reference sequence). The CDR3 runs to 14 residues. This chain's CDR3 is CASSPPDRTGELFF. CDR3 DNA sequence: TGTGCCAGCAGCCCGCCGGACCGGACCGGGGAGCTGTTTTTT.

Only a few counts were recorded for this clonotype. This chain joins TRBV19 and TRBJ1-6, with TRBD1 as a possible D gene (5 bases). Trimming took 6 bases from V and 9 from J, leaving 9 bases between them. The CDR3 loop spans 12 amino acids. The germline V gene encodes CDR1 LNHDA and CDR2 SQIVND (reference sequence). CDR3 in amino acids: CASSITGSPLHF. CDR3 bases: TGTGCCAGTAGCATAACAGGTTCACCCCTCCACTTT.

The chain links TRBV19 to TRBJ1-2; D may be TRBD1 (5 bases). Germline assignment: CDR1 LNHDA and CDR2 SQIVND (reference sequence). There are 16 residues in the CDR3. V shed 2 bases and J shed 2 bases, with 15 bases lying between them. The CDR3: CASSIPGDFQNYGYTF. Written as DNA, the CDR3 is TGTGCCAGTAGTATACCGGGGGATTTTCAGAACTATGGCTACACCTTC. The whole variable domain, remainder taken from reference TRBV19 and TRBJ1-2, is DGGITQSPKYLFRKEGQNVTLSCEQNLNHDAMYWYRQDPGQGLRLIYYSQIVNDFQKGDIAEGYSVSREKKESFPLTVTSAQKNPTAFYLCASSIPGDFQNYGYTFGSGTRLTVV.

V and J are TRBV6-2 or TRBV6-3 and TRBJ2-3, with 8 bases aligning to TRBD1. CDR3 length: 17 amino acids. With 2 bases clipped from V and 4 bases from J, the junction kept 11 bases outside the gene matches. Germline-derived CDR1 and CDR2 are MNHEY and SVGEGT. CDR3 sequence reads: CASSYQHVDRASDTQYF. The CDR3 bases are TGTGCCAGCAGTTACCAGCACGTGGACAGGGCGTCAGATACGCAGTATTTT.

This clonotype has only a few counts. CDR3 loop: CSADQGGTEAFF. DNA of the CDR3: TGCAGCGCTGACCAGGGAGGTACTGAAGCTTTCTTT. This chain connects TRBV29-1 to TRBJ1-1; a weak D match, TRBD1 (5 bases). The CDR3 covers 12 residues. Germline assignment: CDR1 SQVTM and CDR2 ANQGSEA. V was pared by 7 bases and J by 5 bases, with 14 bases between.

This clonotype was recorded at least ten times. The chain is built from TRBV12-3 or TRBV12-4 and TRBJ2-1, with TRBD2 identical over 7 bases. J gave up 10 bases and V 3 bases, and 3 bases lay outside the gene matches. The CDR3 spans 12 residues. The CDR3 DNA reads as TGTGCCAGCAGTTTCGGGACTACCGAGCAGTTCTTC. Translated, it gives CASSFGTTEQFF.

The rearrangement uses TRBV10-3 and TRBJ1-2; 9 bases are a match to TRBD1. V gave up 6 bases and J gave up 6 bases; unmatched junction bases: 11. Per the germline V gene, CDR1 is ENHRY and CDR2 is SYGVKD. The CDR3 extends over 15 amino acids. For the CDR3, the DNA is TGTGCCATCAGAGTTTTACAGGGGGCGACTAATGGCTACACCTTC. Amino acid sequence: CAIRVLQGATNGYTF.

The chain has TRBV4-2 and TRBJ1-2, with TRBD1 identical over 8 bases. The CDR3 spans 15 residues. The J segment lost 6 bases and the V segment lost 3 bases, leaving 9 bases of the junction unmatched. CDR1 is LGHNA, CDR2 YNFKEQ, per germline. CDR3 loop: CASSQARTGKDGYTF. The CDR3 DNA sequence: TGTGCCAGCAGCCAGGCCCGGACAGGGAAAGATGGCTACACCTTC.

In its sample, this clonotype was seen a few times. This chain connects TRBV7-9 to TRBJ1-2; D is possibly TRBD1 (5 bases). The CDR3 contains 13 residues. Germline V gives CDR1 SEHNR, CDR2 FQNEAQ (reference sequence). V lost 5 bases to trimming and J lost 8 bases, with 15 bases between them. As DNA, the CDR3 is TGTGCCAGCAGCCCATTGGGGCCCGAGGGCTACACCTTC. Protein product: CASSPLGPEGYTF.